This TCR beta chain was recorded in a study of control samples from healthy donors and cancer patients. Repertoires were generated with immunoSEQ multiplex PCR, while TCRdb's copy carries only in-frame clones and drops some. The table includes roughly 120,000 clones, 88% detected once. Material: blood. This TCR derives from a woman between 65 and 79 years old in good health.

The CDR3 sequence: CATSDPTRGSGYTF. For the CDR3, the DNA is TGTGCCACCAGTGACCCGACCAGGGGCTCTGGCTACACCTTC. The V gene is TRBV24-1, the J gene TRBJ1-2, with D possibly TRBD1 on 6 matching bases. The CDR3 extends over 14 amino acids. Trimming cost V 4 bases and J 7 bases, with 15 bases left between them. The germline V gene has CDR1 KGHDR and CDR2 SFDVKD.